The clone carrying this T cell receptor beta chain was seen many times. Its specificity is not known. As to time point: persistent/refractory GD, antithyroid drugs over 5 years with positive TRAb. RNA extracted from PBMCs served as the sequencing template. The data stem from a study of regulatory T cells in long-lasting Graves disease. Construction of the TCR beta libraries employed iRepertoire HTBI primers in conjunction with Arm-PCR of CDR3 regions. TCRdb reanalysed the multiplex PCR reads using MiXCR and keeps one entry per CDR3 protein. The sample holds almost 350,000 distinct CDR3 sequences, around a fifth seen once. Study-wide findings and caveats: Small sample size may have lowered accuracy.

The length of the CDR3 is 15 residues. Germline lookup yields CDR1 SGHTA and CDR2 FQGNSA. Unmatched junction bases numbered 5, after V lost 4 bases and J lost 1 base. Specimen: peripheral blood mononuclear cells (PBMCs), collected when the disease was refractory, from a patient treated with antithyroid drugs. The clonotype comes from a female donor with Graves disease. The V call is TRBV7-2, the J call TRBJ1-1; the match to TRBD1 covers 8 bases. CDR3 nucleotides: TGTGCCAGCAGCTACCCGGGACAGGCGAACACTGAAGCTTTCTTT. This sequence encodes CASSYPGQANTEAFF.